One and the same sample provided the 27 T cell receptor beta chains below, sequenced in a study of blood T cell repertoires in COVID-19. Profiling relied on immunoSEQ multiplex PCR, and the TCRdb table lists in-frame clones only, not all of them. Of some 47,000 clones in the sample, roughly nine tenths are singletons; the top ten hold approximately 23%. Sequencing was carried out using peripheral blood. The receptors come from a woman aged 80 or over in a cohort sampled during active or convalescent COVID-19.

V gene TRBV10-3 combines with J gene TRBJ2-6, with 7 positions matching TRBD1. The CDR3 loop spans 19 amino acids. V shed 4 bases and J 2 bases; nucleotides not matched to a gene: 14. Looked up from germline, CDR1 is ENHRY and CDR2 is SYGVKD. DNA for the CDR3: TGTGCCATCAGTGGAGGGGGCTATCTGCTTCGCCCTGGGGCCAACGTCCTGACTTTC. This encodes CAISGGGYLLRPGANVLTF.

The genes are TRBV2 and TRBJ1-6, with 8 bases fitting TRBD1. Trimming cost V 5 bases and J 0 bases; bases outside gene matches: 6. CDR3 length: 17 amino acids. Per germline, CDR1 SNHLY and CDR2 FYNNEI. This chain's CDR3 is CASSSYRGSSYNSPLHF. CDR3 bases: TGTGCCAGCAGTTCTTACAGGGGGAGCTCCTATAATTCACCCCTCCACTTT.

In DNA form, the CDR3 reads TGCGCCAGCAGCGCGACTAGCGGGGGGACCCAGTACTTC. Encoded protein: CASSATSGGTQYF. The chain employs TRBV5-1 and TRBJ2-5; 12 nucleotides align to TRBD2. The CDR3 covers 13 residues. Germline-derived CDR1 and CDR2 are SGHRS and YFSETQ. J lost 7 bases, V lost 4 bases, and 2 bases had no gene match.

V usage is TRBV7-2 and J usage is TRBJ2-3, with 8 bases fitting TRBD2. Germline V gene lookup returns CDR1 SGHTA and CDR2 FQGNSA. V shed 1 base, J shed 2 bases, and the junction held 2 bases outside the gene matches. This CDR3 contains 15 residues. CDR3 residues: CASSLVAGHTDTQYF. In DNA form, the CDR3 reads TGTGCCAGCAGCTTAGTAGCGGGACACACAGATACGCAGTATTTT.

The chain carries TRBV7-2 and TRBJ2-1, with 9 positions matching TRBD1. The trim removed 0 bases at V and 6 bases at J, leaving 3 bases unmatched. Looked up from germline, CDR1 is SGHTA and CDR2 is FQGNSA. The CDR3 sequence is 15 residues long. CDR3 sequence: CASSLARTGVNEQFF. In DNA form, the CDR3 reads TGTGCCAGCAGCTTAGCGCGGACAGGGGTCAATGAGCAGTTCTTC.

CDR3 in DNA: TGTGCCAGCAGTTACTCGCCAGGTATTAACTATGGCTACACCTTC. Translated: CASSYSPGINYGYTF. V gene TRBV6-6 combines with J gene TRBJ1-2, with D uncertain. CDR3 length: 15 residues. The germline CDR1 and CDR2 sequences are MNHNY and SVGAGI (reference sequence). Trimming left V 0 bases short and J 1 base short, with 9 bases between.

This chain's CDR3 is CASSSQRGGRGDSYEQYF. The CDR3 nucleotides read TGTGCCAGCAGCTCCCAAAGGGGGGGAAGGGGAGACTCCTACGAGCAGTACTTC. This chain joins TRBV7-2 and TRBJ2-7, with a possible D match to TRBD2 (7 bases). The CDR3 sequence is 18 residues long. CDR1 and CDR2 from the germline V gene are SGHTA and FQGNSA. The ends were cut back, 4 bases at V and 0 bases at J, with 22 bases in the middle.

The chain employs TRBV19 and TRBJ1-2, with 7 bases aligning to TRBD1. This CDR3 has 14 amino acids. With V trimmed by 7 bases and J by 8 bases, 13 bases remained unmatched. CDR1 is LNHDA and CDR2 is SQIVND in the germline V gene (reference sequence). The CDR3 is CASTSPTGVRGYTF. The CDR3 region has the DNA TGTGCCAGTACTTCGCCAACAGGGGTTCGGGGCTACACCTTC.

This chain connects TRBV30 to TRBJ1-5; D is ambiguous. The CDR3 is 14 residues long. Between the trimmed V and J ends, which lost 5 bases and 0 bases, there was a span of 11 bases. Germline loops: CDR1 GTSNPN, CDR2 SVGIG (reference sequence). The CDR3 reads CAWRFLYSNQPQHF. CDR3 in DNA: TGTGCCTGGCGGTTCCTGTATAGCAATCAGCCCCAGCATTTT.

This clone was seen once. This chain uses TRBV11-2 with TRBJ2-7, with D possibly being TRBD1 (5 bases). Germline CDR1 and CDR2: SGHAT and FQNNGV. This CDR3 has 14 residues. The V end was cut by 0 bases, the J end by 5 bases, with 11 bases between. This CDR3 reads CASSLDRVPNEQYF. CDR3 bases: TGTGCCAGCAGCTTAGACAGGGTCCCTAACGAGCAGTACTTC.

The chain links TRBV25-1 to TRBJ1-1, with TRBD1 as a possible D gene (5 bases). CDR3 length: 17 amino acids. Germline V gives CDR1 MGHDK, CDR2 SYGVNS. Trimming removed 8 bases at V and 8 bases at J, with 30 bases between. The CDR3 coding sequence is TGTGCCAGCCTACCCCCCTTAGTTTCCGACAGCCCTATGGAAGCTTTCTTT. Translating it yields CASLPPLVSDSPMEAFF.

The table lists this clone with a few counts. The chain links TRBV6-1 to TRBJ1-5, with TRBD1 as a possible D gene (6 bases). The length of the CDR3 is 16 residues. From germline, CDR1 is MNHNS and CDR2 SASEGT. Deletions cut 1 base from V and 7 bases from J, with 17 bases between. CDR3 bases: TGTGCCAGCAGTGAAGAGGTGACAGGCTGGGGGCAGCCCCAGCATTTT. This sequence encodes CASSEEVTGWGQPQHF.

The chain has TRBV6-5 and TRBJ2-7; TRBD2 might be the D (6 bases). The germline V and J ends were trimmed by 3 bases and 2 bases, with 14 bases remaining between them. This CDR3 comprises 15 residues. Germline values: CDR1 MNHEY, CDR2 SVGAGI. For the CDR3, the DNA is TGTGCCAGCAGTTATCTCCCTTGGAGGGCCTACGAGCAGTACTTC. This sequence encodes CASSYLPWRAYEQYF.

As regards this clone: The junction does not match germline at one end; this may be a read error. The V call is TRBV27, the J call TRBJ1-4; D is unresolved. Germline CDR1 and CDR2: MNHEY and SMNVEV (reference sequence). The CDR3 contains 13 residues. CDR3 protein: CASSLIEGEKLFF. In DNA form, the CDR3 reads TGCGCCAGCAGTTTGATCGAGGGTGAAAAACTGTTTTTT.

The V and J genes are TRBV11-3 and TRBJ1-2; the D gene is possibly TRBD1 (5 bases). Germline CDR1 SGHNT, CDR2 YENEEA. Trimming took off 5 bases at V and 8 bases at J, with 15 bases between the two ends. This CDR3 has 13 residues. The CDR3 sequence: CASSLPGMGGYTF. DNA of the CDR3: TGTGCCAGCAGCCTCCCAGGGATGGGGGGCTACACCTTC.

J is TRBJ1-2 and V is TRBV7-2; 7 bases agree with TRBD1. Germline V gene data show CDR1 as SGHTA and CDR2 as FQGNSA. After removal of 5 bases from V and 8 bases from J, the junction contained 14 bases not matched to a gene. This CDR3 has 15 residues. CDR3 in amino acids: CASSPHKGQIHGYTF. The DNA for the CDR3 is TGTGCCAGCAGCCCTCATAAGGGACAGATTCACGGCTACACCTTC.

The genes are TRBV2 and TRBJ2-5; D remains unclear. There are 13 residues in the CDR3. The germline V gene encodes CDR1 SNHLY and CDR2 FYNNEI. The V end lost 7 bases, the J end lost 7 bases, and 16 bases lay between the germline ends. The CDR3 nucleotides are TGTGCCAGCATAGACTTCCTCGTTGGGACCCAGTACTTC. Translating it yields CASIDFLVGTQYF.

The chain joins TRBV13 to TRBJ1-1; TRBD1 agrees at 9 bases. The J segment lost 3 bases and the V segment lost 1 base, leaving 6 bases of the junction unmatched. Germline CDR1 is PRHDT and CDR2 is FYEKMQ (reference sequence). The CDR3 has 16 residues. CDR3 in amino acids: CASSLEGQGWDTEAFF. In nucleotides, the CDR3 is TGTGCCAGCAGCTTAGAGGGACAGGGTTGGGACACTGAAGCTTTCTTT.

The chain carries TRBV11-1 and TRBJ2-5; 7 bases match TRBD2. Germline trimming cut 2 bases from V and 0 bases from J; bases unmatched to any gene: 3. CDR3 length: 15 amino acids. Germline CDR1 and CDR2: SGHAT and FQDESV (reference sequence). CDR3 region: CASSLWGGYQETQYF. The CDR3, as DNA: TGTGCCAGCAGCTTATGGGGGGGGTACCAAGAGACCCAGTACTTC.

This chain joins TRBV2 and TRBJ1-1; 7 nucleotides agree with TRBD1. This CDR3 is 14 amino acids long. Germline trimming cut 5 bases from V and 6 bases from J; bases unmatched to any gene: 9. Germline V gene lookup returns CDR1 SNHLY and CDR2 FYNNEI. CDR3 residues: CASSLETGYAEAFF. In nucleotides, the CDR3 is TGTGCCAGCAGTCTCGAGACAGGGTACGCTGAAGCTTTCTTT. Filled out from reference TRBV2 and TRBJ1-1, the complete variable domain reads EPEVTQTPSHQVTQMGQEVILRCVPISNHLYFYWYRQILGQKVEFLVSFYNNEISEKSEIFDDQFSVERPDGSNFTLKIRSTKLEDSAMYFCASSLETGYAEAFFGQGTRLTVV.

The J gene is TRBJ1-2, the V gene TRBV5-5; D call uncertain. CDR3 length: 15 amino acids. Trimming took 0 bases from V and 1 from J, leaving 10 bases between them. The germline V gene has CDR1 SGHKS and CDR2 YYEKEE (reference sequence). The CDR3 bases are TGTGCCAGCAGCTTGGCAGCAGGATTTAACTATGGCTACACCTTC. Translation gives CASSLAAGFNYGYTF.

The chain combines TRBV4-1 with TRBJ1-5; 8 bases map to TRBD1. V lost 2 bases and J lost 1; bases outside the gene matches: 7. Germline V lookup: CDR1 MGHRA, CDR2 YSYEKL. The CDR3 covers 17 residues. CDR3 DNA: TGCGCCAGCAGCCAAAAGACAGGGGATCAGAGCAATCAGCCCCAGCATTTT. Protein: CASSQKTGDQSNQPQHF.

The chain uses TRBV7-9 and TRBJ2-7; TRBD1 is a possible D gene (6 bases). Germline CDR1 SEHNR, CDR2 FQNEAQ (reference sequence). The CDR3 runs to 14 residues. Trimming shortened V by 3 bases and J by 6 bases, and 15 bases separated the two germline ends. The CDR3 loop reads CASSFRTASSEQYF. DNA for the CDR3: TGTGCCAGCAGCTTTCGGACAGCTTCGAGCGAGCAGTACTTC.

In nucleotides, the CDR3 is TGTGCCAGCAGCTTAGTCGCGGGATTAAGGAATGAGCAGTTCTTC. Translation gives CASSLVAGLRNEQFF. The rearrangement uses TRBV11-3 and TRBJ2-1; weak D call: TRBD2 (6 bases). CDR1 and CDR2 from the germline V gene are SGHNT and YENEEA. Trimming removed 1 base at V and 7 bases at J, with 14 bases between. The CDR3 contains 15 residues.

The chain links TRBV9 to TRBJ2-5; TRBD1 matches at 12 bases. The CDR3 sequence is 16 residues long. Germline trimming cut 4 bases from V and 0 bases from J; bases unmatched to any gene: 4. Germline CDR1 reads SGDLS; CDR2 reads YYNGEE. The CDR3, as DNA: TGTGCCAGCAGCACCGGGACAGGGGGCGACCAAGAGACCCAGTACTTC. Its translation is CASSTGTGGDQETQYF.

On this clone itself: This CDR3 is also generated by other DNA sequences in the sample. The CDR3 nucleotides read TGTGCCAGCAGCTTAGGTCAGGGGAGTACTGAAGCTTTCTTT. Its protein is CASSLGQGSTEAFF. The chain joins TRBV11-2 to TRBJ1-1, with D perhaps TRBD1 (6 bases). This CDR3 has 14 residues. Germline V gene lookup returns CDR1 SGHAT and CDR2 FQNNGV. V was pared by 1 base and J by 5 bases, with 11 bases between.

This CDR3 is CASRADSQPQHF. As DNA, the CDR3 is TGTGCCAGCAGGGCGGACTCTCAGCCCCAGCATTTT. This sequence joins TRBV2 and TRBJ1-5; D remains unclear. The CDR3 consists of 12 residues. CDR1 SNHLY and CDR2 FYNNEI come from the germline V gene. V shed 6 bases and J shed 6 bases, with 9 bases lying between them.